Listed here is a single TCR beta chain. The sample is drawn from a study of blood T cell repertoires in COVID-19. Study background: Acute and convalescent COVID-19 specimens originated in the United States, Italy and Spain.

Authors' methods: By means of reference gene primer amplification, nucleated cell counts were estimated. Libraries were prepared by immunoSEQ multiplex PCR; TCRdb keeps only in-frame clonotypes and omits some of them. That table is the source of V, J and clone size, and D and trimming were worked out from the DNA. Counted here are roughly 100,000 clones, roughly nine tenths occurring once; the ten biggest clones make up approximately 3.5%. V was pared by 0 bases and J by 5 bases, with 11 bases between. Germline CDR1 LNHNV, CDR2 YYDKDF (reference sequence). This CDR3 contains 15 residues. The V gene is TRBV15, the J gene TRBJ2-1, with D possibly being TRBD2 (5 bases). The sequenced sample was peripheral blood. The sequence was collected from a woman in her fifties or sixties with acute or convalescent COVID-19. CDR3 protein: CATSRDPAANNEQFF. CDR3 in DNA: TGTGCCACCAGCAGAGATCCAGCGGCCAACAATGAGCAGTTCTTC.